The 28 T cell receptor beta chains presented below share a single source sample, sequenced in a study of CD8+CD57+ T cells in acquired aplastic anemia. TCR beta VDJ combinations and CDR3 sequences were profiled from genomic DNA. TCRdb processed the reads anew with MiXCR; each CDR3 protein has one entry. The profile shows 150,000 to 200,000 distinct CDR3 sequences, under 55% of them singletons. The sequenced sample consisted of sorted CD4+, CD8+, or CD8+CD57+ T cells (not recorded which) from PBMCs. The receptors were gathered from a human donor in good health.

Concerning this clonotype: One end of the junction does not line up with germline, which may come from a read error. CDR3 DNA: TGTGCTAGCAGCTCCGGACCTATCGGGAATGAGCAGTTCTTC. This gives the protein CASSSGPIGNEQFF. The chain employs TRBV7-7 and TRBJ2-1; D is undetermined. The CDR3 is 14 residues long. CDR1 is SSHAT, CDR2 FNYEAQ, per germline (reference sequence).

This clonotype was detected many times. The V gene is TRBV7-2, the J gene TRBJ1-2; no clear D gene. V was clipped by 0 bases and J by 10 bases, with 9 bases between them. CDR3 size: 12 residues. The V gene's germline CDR1 is SGHTA and CDR2 FQGNSA. CDR3 nucleotide sequence: TGTGCCAGCAGCTTAGCTTTCGGTTCCTACACCTTC. Amino acids: CASSLAFGSYTF.

This clonotype was counted at least ten times. V and J are TRBV20-1 and TRBJ2-1; a possible D gene is TRBD2 (6 bases). This CDR3 spans 14 amino acids. V lost 6 bases and J lost 7, with 19 bases in between. Germline V gene lookup returns CDR1 DFQATT and CDR2 SNEGSKA (reference sequence). CDR3 in amino acids: CSATGGIHGNEQFF. The CDR3 DNA reads as TGCAGTGCAACCGGAGGGATCCATGGGAATGAGCAGTTCTTC.

The chain recombines TRBV29-1 with TRBJ2-7, with D hard to call. The CDR3 runs 16 residues. V was cut by 0 bases and J by 1 base, with 16 bases left in between. Germline V gives CDR1 SQVTM, CDR2 ANQGSEA. CDR3: CSVEEGGRAKSYEQYF. CDR3 coding DNA: TGCAGCGTTGAAGAGGGCGGACGGGCAAAGTCCTACGAGCAGTACTTC.

The chain is built from TRBV20-1 and TRBJ1-1; the match to TRBD1 covers 8 bases. This CDR3 contains 16 residues. Per the germline V gene, CDR1 is DFQATT and CDR2 is SNEGSKA (reference sequence). The V segment lost 8 bases and the J segment 1 base; nucleotides outside the gene matches: 15. The CDR3 loop is CSTSLVTGTGNTEAFF. CDR3 bases: TGCAGTACCTCTTTAGTAACCGGGACAGGGAACACTGAAGCTTTCTTT.

This clonotype was counted many times. The V and J genes are TRBV5-8 and TRBJ2-1; D is undetermined. The CDR3 is made up of 12 amino acids. Deletions cut 1 base from V and 4 bases from J, with 3 bases between. Germline V gene lookup returns CDR1 SGHTS and CDR2 YDEGEE. CDR3 residues: CASSLQYNEQFF. CDR3 sequence (DNA): TGTGCCAGCAGCTTGCAATACAATGAGCAGTTCTTC.

The chain links TRBV24-1 to TRBJ2-1, with unresolved D. The CDR3 has 13 residues. Germline-derived CDR1 and CDR2 are KGHDR and SFDVKD. Trimming pared 4 bases from V and 7 bases from J, leaving 10 bases between. For the CDR3, the DNA is TGTGCCACCAGTGAGCCTAGTAGGAATGAGCAGTTCTTC. Its translation is CATSEPSRNEQFF.

The chain couples TRBV9 to TRBJ2-3; D gene uncertain. The CDR3 sequence is 13 residues long. Germline CDR1 SGDLS, CDR2 YYNGEE. V was pared by 4 bases and J by 7 bases, with 13 bases between. Written as DNA, the CDR3 is TGTGCCAGCAGCAAAGCAGGTCGGAATACGCAGTATTTT. This translates into CASSKAGRNTQYF.

The CDR3 sequence: CASEMNTEAFF. CDR3 nucleotide sequence: TGTGCCAGCGAGATGAACACTGAAGCTTTCTTT. This chain joins TRBV7-9 and TRBJ1-1; no clear D gene. Trimming pared 8 bases from V and 0 bases from J, leaving 4 bases between. Germline V gene sequence: CDR1 SEHNR, CDR2 FQNEAQ (reference sequence). CDR3 length: 11 amino acids.

This clonotype appeared a single time. V gene TRBV5-1 combines with J gene TRBJ1-2, with D unclear. This CDR3 spans 13 amino acids. Germline V gene data show CDR1 as SGHRS and CDR2 as YFSETQ. V was pared by 4 bases and J by 4 bases, with 11 bases between. The CDR3: CASSHEGFYGYTF. DNA for the CDR3: TGCGCCAGCAGCCACGAAGGATTCTATGGCTACACCTTC.

As to this clonotype: One end of the junction is discordant with germline, which a read error may explain. In DNA, the CDR3 is TGTGCCAGCAGTGATACGGTGGGAGCCTACGAGCAGAACTTC. It encodes CASSDTVGAYEQNF. The chain carries TRBV2 and TRBJ2-7; D might be TRBD2 (5 bases). This CDR3 spans 14 amino acids. Germline CDR1 reads SNHLY; CDR2 reads FYNNEI.

There are many counts of this clonotype. The chain is built from TRBV7-8 and TRBJ2-7, with D uncertain. The V gene's germline CDR1 is SGHVS and CDR2 FQNEAQ. The V end lost 5 bases, the J end lost 6 bases, and 23 bases lay between the germline ends. This CDR3 is 16 amino acids long. CDR3 DNA: TGTGCCAGCAGCCTCCCCGACCTGACGAGAATGGGCGAGCAGTACTTC. Its translation: CASSLPDLTRMGEQYF.

There are a few counts of this clonotype. The genes are TRBV27 and TRBJ2-1, with TRBD2 matching over 10 bases. CDR3 size: 15 residues. The J segment lost 3 bases and the V segment lost 2 bases, leaving 1 base of the junction unmatched. Germline V gene sequence: CDR1 MNHEY, CDR2 SMNVEV (reference sequence). This chain's CDR3 is CASSLRTSGYNEQFF. In DNA form, the CDR3 reads TGTGCCAGCAGTTTACGGACTAGCGGCTACAATGAGCAGTTCTTC.

This clonotype was seen many times. The V and J genes are TRBV9 and TRBJ1-1; possibly TRBD1 for D (5 bases). Germline CDR1 reads SGDLS; CDR2 reads YYNGEE. V was trimmed by 2 bases and J by 0 bases, leaving 14 bases between them. The CDR3 is 16 residues long. The chain's CDR3 is CASSVAPGQLNTEAFF. CDR3 DNA: TGTGCCAGCAGCGTCGCCCCTGGACAATTGAACACTGAAGCTTTCTTT.

This rearrangement joins TRBV11-2 to TRBJ2-5, with D hard to call. This CDR3 contains 17 residues. Trimming pared 5 bases from V and 4 bases from J, leaving 23 bases between. Per germline, CDR1 SGHAT and CDR2 FQNNGV. The CDR3 coding sequence is TGTGCCAGCAGCCCAGGCCTCGACCCTACCCTAGTAGAGACCCAGTACTTC. Translating gives CASSPGLDPTLVETQYF.

This chain joins TRBV20-1 and TRBJ1-1; 8 bases are shared with TRBD1. V lost 5 bases to trimming and J lost 5 bases; unmatched junction nucleotides: 10. There are 14 residues in the CDR3. CDR1 DFQATT and CDR2 SNEGSKA come from the germline V gene (reference sequence). Here the CDR3 DNA reads TGCAGTGCTCCTCTACAGGGGGGGGGAACTGAAGCTTTCTTT. The encoded protein is CSAPLQGGGTEAFF.

The chain links TRBV12-3 or TRBV12-4 to TRBJ2-7, with 8 nucleotides matching TRBD2. The CDR3 is 17 residues long. V dropped 4 bases and J dropped 6; count of bases not matched to a gene: 17. The CDR3 DNA follows: TGTGCCAGCAGTTCCCGATCGTCCGGACTAGCAACGGGCGAGCAGTACTTC. It yields the protein CASSSRSSGLATGEQYF.

The table lists this clonotype with a count of one. This chain connects TRBV7-8 to TRBJ2-7; the D gene could be TRBD1 or TRBD2 (6 bases each). V lost 1 base and J lost 3, with 10 bases in between. The CDR3 consists of 14 residues. The germline V gene has CDR1 SGHVS and CDR2 FQNEAQ. The DNA of the CDR3 is TGTGCCAGCAGCTTAGAAGGGGGGCTCTACGAGCAGTACTTC. Its translation: CASSLEGGLYEQYF.

The chain uses TRBV7-8 and TRBJ2-3, with unresolved D. Germline loops: CDR1 SGHVS, CDR2 FQNEAQ. The CDR3 has 14 residues. V was pared by 2 bases and J by 1 base, with 7 bases between. The CDR3 here is CASSLNGGTDTQYF. CDR3 nucleotides: TGTGCCAGCAGCTTAAACGGAGGCACAGATACGCAGTATTTT.

The table lists this clonotype with many counts. The rearrangement joins TRBV20-1 to TRBJ2-3; 8 bases fit TRBD1. Trimming removed 7 bases from V and 3 bases from J; junction bases left unmatched: 18. Germline V gives CDR1 DFQATT, CDR2 SNEGSKA (reference sequence). The CDR3 is 17 amino acids. CDR3 DNA: TGCAGTGTTCTTGACCCTGGCGGACAGGGAAGGACAGATACGCAGTATTTT. Translated: CSVLDPGGQGRTDTQYF.

In its sample, this clonotype was seen many times. This chain connects TRBV6-5 to TRBJ1-1, with 8 bases that match TRBD1. Per germline, CDR1 MNHEY and CDR2 SVGAGI. This CDR3 has 14 residues. V lost 5 bases to trimming and J lost 6 bases; unmatched junction nucleotides: 8. The CDR3 sequence is CASSRDRGRAEAFF. CDR3 nucleotide sequence: TGTGCCAGCAGTCGAGACAGGGGAAGGGCTGAAGCTTTCTTT.

This clonotype came up many times. The chain links TRBV11-2 to TRBJ2-7; no definite D call. The CDR3 sequence is 12 residues long. Germline loops: CDR1 SGHAT, CDR2 FQNNGV. Trimming cost V 2 bases and J 2 bases, with 4 bases left between them. This CDR3 reads CASSLQAYEQYF. The DNA for the CDR3 is TGTGCCAGCAGCTTACAGGCCTACGAGCAGTACTTC.

This clonotype was found a few times. This may be a read error: a much more frequent sequence differs by one nucleotide. This chain connects TRBV9 to TRBJ2-3; a possible D gene is TRBD1 (5 bases). Germline V gives CDR1 SGDLS, CDR2 YYNGEE. This CDR3 has 14 residues. This chain's CDR3 is CASSVGTLTDAQYF. CDR3 nucleotide sequence: TGTGCCAGCAGCGTAGGGACCTTGACAGATGCGCAGTATTTT.

This clonotype was seen at least ten times. The chain couples TRBV12-3 or TRBV12-4 to TRBJ1-5; D perhaps matches TRBD1 (6 bases). The CDR3 is 13 residues long. V shed 6 bases and J shed 7 bases, with 13 bases lying between them. The CDR3 DNA reads TGTGCCAGCAGAGGGGACACTGGACAGCCCCAGCATTTT. This sequence encodes CASRGDTGQPQHF.

The V and J genes are TRBV29-1 and TRBJ1-2; 10 bases are shared with TRBD1. The CDR3 consists of 13 residues. The J segment lost 6 bases and the V segment lost 4 bases, leaving 5 bases of the junction unmatched. Germline CDR1 reads SQVTM; CDR2 reads ANQGSEA. Here the CDR3 DNA reads TGCAGCGTTGGTCCGGGACAGGGGAATGGCTACACCTTC. Protein sequence: CSVGPGQGNGYTF.

This chain links TRBV7-9 with TRBJ1-3; no reliable D call. From germline, CDR1 is SEHNR and CDR2 FQNEAQ (reference sequence). The ends were cut back, 6 bases at V and 0 bases at J, with 12 bases in the middle. The CDR3 covers 15 residues. CDR3 region: CASRRADSSGNTIYF. The CDR3 DNA reads as TGTGCCAGCAGGAGGGCGGATAGCTCTGGAAACACCATATATTTT.

This rearrangement joins TRBV7-2 to TRBJ1-5; 8 bases are a match to TRBD1. The germline CDR1 and CDR2 sequences are SGHTA and FQGNSA. The CDR3 loop spans 15 amino acids. V lost 5 bases, J lost 0 bases, and 3 bases stayed unmatched. CDR3: CASSTGGNSNQPQHF. The CDR3 DNA is TGTGCCAGCAGCACAGGGGGAAATAGCAATCAGCCCCAGCATTTT.

The chain links TRBV12-5 to TRBJ2-7, with 7 bases matching TRBD2. The J segment lost 3 bases and the V segment lost 9 bases, leaving 14 bases of the junction unmatched. This CDR3 contains 15 residues. Looked up from germline, CDR1 is LGHNT and CDR2 is FRNRAP. The CDR3 reads CASSEAGLGYYEQYF. CDR3 coding DNA: TGTGCTAGCAGTGAAGCGGGACTGGGATACTACGAGCAGTACTTC.